Listed here is a single TCR beta chain. TCRdb's copy holds only in-frame clones and misses some; the assay was immunoSEQ multiplex PCR. Here the sample spans approximately 600,000 clones, 85% to 95% being singletons. Naive CD8 cells comprised CD45RO-negative, CCR7-positively selected cells, excluding terminally differentiated effector memory CD45RA+ cells. CDR1 MNHEY and CDR2 SMNVEV come from the germline V gene (reference sequence). V dropped 5 bases and J dropped 3 bases, with 16 bases sitting between them. This CDR3 is 15 amino acids long. This entry comes from a study of shared clonotypes between healthy human individuals.

This sequence originates from a woman between 25 and 40 years old in good health. The sequenced material came from naive CD8+ T cells sorted from blood. The chain joins TRBV27 to TRBJ1-1, with D possibly being TRBD1 (6 bases). The CDR3 spells CASSPDSLRDTEAFF. In DNA form, the CDR3 reads TGTGCCAGCAGTCCGGACAGCCTTAGGGACACTGAAGCTTTCTTT.